This T cell receptor beta chain was identified in a study of lymphopenia after photon versus proton radiotherapy (dated 2019 in TCRdb). General notes on the study: The immunological effects of photon versus proton radiation therapy were compared in patients with gastrointestinal tumors who developed high-grade lymphopenia. The 20 patients in the cohort had gastrointestinal tumors, were treated with either photon or proton therapy, and subsequently developed lymphopenia. The goal of the study was to describe how the two radiation modalities differ in their effects on the immune system.

Results the study describes overall, beyond this receptor: Relative stability during treatment was observed in proton-treated patients, whereas loss of naive T cells and TCR diversity and gain of effector/memory populations were observed in photon-treated patients. Across the cohort, a larger post-nadir drop in TCR diversity was inversely correlated with overall survival time among patients who died. The survival association was assessed only in patients who died, and the authors presented better survival with proton therapy as a possibility rather than a demonstrated result. After the lymphocyte count nadir, photon-treated repertoires showed oligoclonal expansion, especially of CD8+ Temra cells, which drove the drop in diversity.

Library preparation employed the immunoSEQ multiplex PCR assay. T cell repertoires were profiled by deep sequencing of rearranged TCR beta loci, alongside multiparametric flow cytometry. As stored in TCRdb, this immuneACCESS dataset retains in-frame rearrangements with V and J assigned. A fraction of the clones does not appear; measured against another copy, unresolved V genes explain less than half of the discrepancy, and the remainder lacks a known reason. Recorded for this sample are 40,000 to 45,000 clones; about 83% of them occurred a single time. The leading ten clones occupy around 25% of the sample. There are 14 amino acids in the CDR3, from cysteine to phenylalanine inclusive. The only DNA kept is the CDR3, 42 bases in frame from the first base. In the germline V gene, CDR1 corresponds to SGHRS and CDR2 to YFSETQ. Trimming at the junction amounts to 4 bases on V and 10 bases on J, and the germline ends lie 18 bases apart.

A remark on this clone: Which antigen it targets is not known. Qualities for individual bases were not recorded, and no much larger clone is one base off.

Sequencing used peripheral blood, obtained from a patient treated with proton-based radiotherapy. This receptor was identified in a woman in her 70s with pancreatic cancer. The receptor chain draws on TRBV5-1 and TRBJ2-1; possibly the D gene is TRBD2, per 6 matching bases. The DNA is TGCGCCAGCAGCGAATACACCGGGGGTCAAGAGCAGTTCTTC. Translation gives CASSEYTGGQEQFF.